The clone carrying this T cell receptor beta chain was seen a handful of times. Its antigen is still unknown. The V end was cut by 0 bases, the J end by 1 base, with 9 bases between. Per germline, CDR1 DFQATT and CDR2 SNEGSKA (reference sequence). The CDR3 has 14 amino acids. This sample was included in a study of T cell repertoires in cytomegalovirus infection. Study observations and caveats: Clonotypes of TCR beta that were HLA-C-restricted and CMV-specific dominated the ex vivo response.

TCRdb reprocessed the reads via MiXCR and lists one record per CDR3 protein. The table shows roughly 150,000 distinct CDR3 sequences, with around a quarter occurring only once. The source of this sequence is a human donor in good health (CMV status not recorded). Some clones in this sample may be carry-over from other donors' samples. This chain connects TRBV20-1 to TRBJ1-1; D is possibly TRBD1 (5 bases). The material sequenced was PBMCs. CDR3 residues: CSAREWGGNTEAFF. The CDR3 DNA sequence: TGCAGTGCTAGAGAGTGGGGGGGGAACACTGAAGCTTTCTTT.